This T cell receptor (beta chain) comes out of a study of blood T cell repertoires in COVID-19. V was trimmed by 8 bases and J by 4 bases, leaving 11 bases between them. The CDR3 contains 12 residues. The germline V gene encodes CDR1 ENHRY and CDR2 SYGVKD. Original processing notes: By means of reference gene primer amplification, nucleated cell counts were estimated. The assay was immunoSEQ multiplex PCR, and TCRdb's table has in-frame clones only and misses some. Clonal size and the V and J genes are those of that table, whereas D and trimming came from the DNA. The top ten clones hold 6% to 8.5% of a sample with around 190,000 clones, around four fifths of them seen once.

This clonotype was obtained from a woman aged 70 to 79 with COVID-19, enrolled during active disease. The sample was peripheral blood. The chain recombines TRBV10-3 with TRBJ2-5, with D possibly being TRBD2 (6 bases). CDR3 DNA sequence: TGTGCCATCGGAAGGGGACTAGAGACCCAGTACTTC. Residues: CAIGRGLETQYF.